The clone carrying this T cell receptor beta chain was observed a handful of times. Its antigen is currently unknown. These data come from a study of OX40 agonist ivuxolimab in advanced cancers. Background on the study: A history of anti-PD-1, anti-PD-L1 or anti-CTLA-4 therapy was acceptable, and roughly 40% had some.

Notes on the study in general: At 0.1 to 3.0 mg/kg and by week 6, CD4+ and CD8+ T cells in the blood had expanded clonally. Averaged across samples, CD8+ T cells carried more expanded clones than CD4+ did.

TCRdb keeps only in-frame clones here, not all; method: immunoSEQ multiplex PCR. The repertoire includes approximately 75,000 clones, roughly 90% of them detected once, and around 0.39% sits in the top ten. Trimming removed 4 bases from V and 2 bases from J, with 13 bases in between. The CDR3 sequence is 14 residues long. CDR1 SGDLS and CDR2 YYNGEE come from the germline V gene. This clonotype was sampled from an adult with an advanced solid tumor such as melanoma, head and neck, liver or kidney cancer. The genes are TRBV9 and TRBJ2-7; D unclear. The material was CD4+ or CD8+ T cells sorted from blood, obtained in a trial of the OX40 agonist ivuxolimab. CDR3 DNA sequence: TGTGCCAGCAGCCCCGACCCGGACGCCTACGAGCAGTACTTC. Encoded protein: CASSPDPDAYEQYF.